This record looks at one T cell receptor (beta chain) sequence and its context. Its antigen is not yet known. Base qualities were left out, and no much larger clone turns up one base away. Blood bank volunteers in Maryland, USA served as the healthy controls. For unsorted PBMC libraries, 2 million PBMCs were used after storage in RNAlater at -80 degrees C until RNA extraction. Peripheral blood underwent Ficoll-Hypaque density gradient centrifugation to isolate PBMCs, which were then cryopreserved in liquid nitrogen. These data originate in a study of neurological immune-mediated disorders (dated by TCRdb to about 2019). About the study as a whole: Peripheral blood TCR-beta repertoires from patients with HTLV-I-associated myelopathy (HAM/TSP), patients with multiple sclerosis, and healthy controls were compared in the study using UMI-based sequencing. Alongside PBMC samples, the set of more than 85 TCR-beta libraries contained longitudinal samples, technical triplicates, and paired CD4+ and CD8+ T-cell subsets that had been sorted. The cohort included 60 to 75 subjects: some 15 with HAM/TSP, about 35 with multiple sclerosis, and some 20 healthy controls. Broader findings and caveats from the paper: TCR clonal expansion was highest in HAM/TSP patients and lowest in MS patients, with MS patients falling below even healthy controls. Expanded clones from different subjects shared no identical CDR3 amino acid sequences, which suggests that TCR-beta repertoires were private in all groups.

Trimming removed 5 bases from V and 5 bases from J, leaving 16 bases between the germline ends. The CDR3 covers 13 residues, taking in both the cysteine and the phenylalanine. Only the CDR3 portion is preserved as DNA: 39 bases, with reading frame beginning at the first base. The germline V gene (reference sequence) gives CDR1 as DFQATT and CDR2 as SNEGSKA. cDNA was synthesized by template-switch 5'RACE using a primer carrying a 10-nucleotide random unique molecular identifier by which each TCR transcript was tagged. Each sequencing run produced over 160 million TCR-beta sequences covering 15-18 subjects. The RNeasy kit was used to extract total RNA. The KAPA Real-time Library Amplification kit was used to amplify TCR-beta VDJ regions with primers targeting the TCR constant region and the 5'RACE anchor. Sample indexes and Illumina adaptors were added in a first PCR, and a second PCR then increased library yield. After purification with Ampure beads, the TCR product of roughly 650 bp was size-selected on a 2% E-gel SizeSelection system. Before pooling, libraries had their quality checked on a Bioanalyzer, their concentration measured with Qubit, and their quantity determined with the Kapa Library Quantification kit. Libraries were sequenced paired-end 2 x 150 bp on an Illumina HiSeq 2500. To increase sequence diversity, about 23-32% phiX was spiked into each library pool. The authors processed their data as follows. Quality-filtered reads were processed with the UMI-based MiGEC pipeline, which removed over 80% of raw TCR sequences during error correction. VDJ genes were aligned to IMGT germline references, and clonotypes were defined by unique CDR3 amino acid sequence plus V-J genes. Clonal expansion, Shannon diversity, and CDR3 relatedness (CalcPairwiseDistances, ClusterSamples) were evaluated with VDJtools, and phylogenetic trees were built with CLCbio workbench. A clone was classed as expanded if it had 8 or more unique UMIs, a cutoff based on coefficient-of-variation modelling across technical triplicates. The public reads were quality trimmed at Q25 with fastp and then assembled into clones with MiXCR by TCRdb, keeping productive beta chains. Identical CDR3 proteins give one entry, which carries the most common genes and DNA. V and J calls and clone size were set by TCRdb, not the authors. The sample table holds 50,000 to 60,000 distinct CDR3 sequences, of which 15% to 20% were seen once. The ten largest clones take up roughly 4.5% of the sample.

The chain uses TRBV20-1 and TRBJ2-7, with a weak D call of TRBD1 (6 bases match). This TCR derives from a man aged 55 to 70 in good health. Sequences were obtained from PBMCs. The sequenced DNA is TGCAGTGCTGCCGGGACACTAAACCACGAGCAGTACTTC. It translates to CSAAGTLNHEQYF.